This TCR beta chain was documented in a study of cytomegalovirus exposure and HLA in healthy donors. The CDR3 contains 16 residues. The germline gives CDR1 LGHNA, CDR2 YNFKEQ. V dropped 1 base and J dropped 5 bases, with 17 bases sitting between them. Remarks on this clone: Its antigen is unidentified.

Points from the study as a whole: Data from an earlier analysis indicated that most TCR beta V segments were productive either about 87% or about 30% of the time. The classifier, whose performance was assessed in both the original and validation cohorts, reportedly diagnosed cytomegalovirus status with high specificity and sensitivity. TCR beta V- and J-gene trimming, according to a later analysis, was linked to a missense DCLRE1C variant. A later examination showed that TCR association rates differed by HLA locus, with DRB1 most and HLA-C fewest.

The PCR contained 60 Vbeta and 13 Jbeta primers. The repertoire was sequenced with immunoSEQ multiplex PCR; TCRdb's copy has only in-frame clones and lacks some. Found here are tens of thousands of clones, roughly nine tenths of them singletons; the top ten hold 8%. V and J are TRBV4-2 and TRBJ1-1; possibly TRBD1 for D (5 bases). Input material: PBMCs. The source of this sequence is a woman aged 40 to 55 in good health and CMV-seropositive. The CDR3 DNA is TGTGCCAGCAGCCAAGTACGGGGGAGGATGGCGACTGAAGCTTTCTTT. The encoded protein is CASSQVRGRMATEAFF.